This T cell receptor beta chain was observed in a study of cytomegalovirus exposure and HLA in healthy donors. PCR primers comprised 60 Vbeta and 13 Jbeta primers. Sequenced by immunoSEQ multiplex PCR; TCRdb stores in-frame clones only, minus some. The data contain about 150,000 clones, 70% to 80% of them singletons. About this clone: What it binds is not known.

Germline CDR1 and CDR2: MGHRA and YSYEKL. Trimming removed 6 bases from V and 8 bases from J, with 23 bases in between. The CDR3 runs 16 residues. General study results and limits: Earlier analysis found most TCR beta V segments productive about 90% or about 30% of the time. A later analysis reported that several of the most significant clusters appeared to be linked to common viral pathogens, among them Epstein-Barr virus.

This clonotype originated in a man aged 25 to 40 in good health and CMV-seropositive. The chain uses TRBV4-1 and TRBJ2-1; the D gene is possibly TRBD2 (6 bases). The specimen was PBMCs. CDR3: CASSQPGTPGRDEQFF. DNA for the CDR3: TGCGCCAGCAGTCAGCCCGGGACTCCGGGTCGGGATGAGCAGTTCTTC.